This T cell receptor beta chain was recovered during a study of siplizumab effects on memory and regulatory T cells. V lost 3 bases to trimming and J lost 3 bases, with 3 bases between them. Germline V CDR1 and CDR2: KGHSH, LQKENI. The CDR3 sequence is 12 residues long. The method was immunoSEQ multiplex PCR; TCRdb's version includes in-frame clones alone and lacks a portion of them. This sample has about 100,000 clones, with 93% found just once. What was sequenced was Tregs sorted from blood. This clonotype was obtained from a human donor in good health. J is TRBJ2-1 and V is TRBV18; the D is unclear. The CDR3 protein is CASSPSYNEQFF. The CDR3 coding sequence is TGTGCCAGCTCACCCAGCTACAATGAGCAGTTCTTC.